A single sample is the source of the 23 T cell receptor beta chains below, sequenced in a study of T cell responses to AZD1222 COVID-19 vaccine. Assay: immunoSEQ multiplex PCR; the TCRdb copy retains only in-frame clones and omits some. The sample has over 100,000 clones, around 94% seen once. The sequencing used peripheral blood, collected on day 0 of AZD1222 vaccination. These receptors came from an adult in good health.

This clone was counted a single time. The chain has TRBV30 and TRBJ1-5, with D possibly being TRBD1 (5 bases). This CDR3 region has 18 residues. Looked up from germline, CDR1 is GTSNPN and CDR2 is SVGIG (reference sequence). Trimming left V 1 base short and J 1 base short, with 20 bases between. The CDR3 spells CAWSDGAGGVLSNQPQHF. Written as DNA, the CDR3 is TGTGCCTGGAGTGACGGGGCGGGAGGGGTCCTGAGCAATCAGCCCCAGCATTTT. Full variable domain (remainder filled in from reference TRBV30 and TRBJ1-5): SQTIHQWPATLVQPVGSPLSLECTVEGTSNPNLYWYRQAAGRGLQLLFYSVGIGQISSEVPQNLSASRPQDRQFILSSKKLLLSDSGFYLCAWSDGAGGVLSNQPQHFGDGTRLSIL.

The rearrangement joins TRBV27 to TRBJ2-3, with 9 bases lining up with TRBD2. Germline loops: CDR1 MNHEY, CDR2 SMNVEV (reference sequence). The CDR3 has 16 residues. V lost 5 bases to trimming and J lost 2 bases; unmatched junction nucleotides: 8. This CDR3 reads CASSLFAGGPTDTQYF. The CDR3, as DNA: TGTGCCAGCAGTCTCTTTGCGGGAGGGCCCACAGATACGCAGTATTTT.

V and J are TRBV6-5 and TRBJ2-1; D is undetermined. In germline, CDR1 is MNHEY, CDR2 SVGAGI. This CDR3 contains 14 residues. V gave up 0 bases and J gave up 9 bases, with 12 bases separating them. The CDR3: CASSYSSSRGEQFF. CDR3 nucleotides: TGTGCCAGCAGTTACTCGAGCTCGAGAGGTGAGCAGTTCTTC.

DNA for the CDR3: TGTGCCAGCAGCCTAGACCTGGGGGGGTCTGGAAACACCATATATTTT. Amino acids: CASSLDLGGSGNTIYF. The chain recombines TRBV5-4 with TRBJ1-3, with a tentative D call TRBD1 (5 bases). V lost 4 bases and J lost 1, with 15 bases in between. The CDR3 spans 16 residues. From germline, CDR1 is SGHNT and CDR2 YYREEE (reference sequence). Full variable domain (rest looked up from reference TRBV5-4 and TRBJ1-3): ETGVTQSPTHLIKTRGQQVTLRCSSQSGHNTVSWYQQALGQGPQFIFQYYREEENGRGNFPPRFSGLQFPNYSSELNVNALELDDSALYLCASSLDLGGSGNTIYFGEGSWLTVV.

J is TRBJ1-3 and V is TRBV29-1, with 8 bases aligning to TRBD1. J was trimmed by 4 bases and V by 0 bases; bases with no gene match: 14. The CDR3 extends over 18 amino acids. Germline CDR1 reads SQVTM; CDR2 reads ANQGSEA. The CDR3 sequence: CSVEDNEDRVFSGNTIYF. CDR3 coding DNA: TGCAGCGTTGAAGATAACGAGGACAGGGTTTTTTCAGGAAACACCATATATTTT.

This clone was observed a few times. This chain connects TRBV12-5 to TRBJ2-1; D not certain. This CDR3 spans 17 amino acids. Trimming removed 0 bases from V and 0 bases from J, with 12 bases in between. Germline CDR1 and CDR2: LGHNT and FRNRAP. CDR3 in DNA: TGTGCTAGTGGTTTGGTACTCGGCGGAACCTCCTACAATGAGCAGTTCTTC. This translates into CASGLVLGGTSYNEQFF.

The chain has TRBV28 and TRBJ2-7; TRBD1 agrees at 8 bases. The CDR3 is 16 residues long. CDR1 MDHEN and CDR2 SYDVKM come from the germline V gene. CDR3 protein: CGPGRVADRDPYEQYF. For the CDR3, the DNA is TGTGGTCCCGGGAGAGTCGCGGACAGGGATCCCTACGAGCAGTACTTC.

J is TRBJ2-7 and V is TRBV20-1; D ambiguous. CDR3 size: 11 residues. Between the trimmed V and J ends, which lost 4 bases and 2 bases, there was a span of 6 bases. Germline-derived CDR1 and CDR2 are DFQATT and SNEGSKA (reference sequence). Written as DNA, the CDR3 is TGCAGTGCTAAACCTGCCTACGAGCAGTACTTC. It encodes CSAKPAYEQYF.

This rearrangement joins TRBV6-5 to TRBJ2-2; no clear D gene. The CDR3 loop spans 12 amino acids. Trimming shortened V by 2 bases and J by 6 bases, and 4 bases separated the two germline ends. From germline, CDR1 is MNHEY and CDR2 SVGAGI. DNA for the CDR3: TGTGCCAGCAGTTACGGCCCCGGGGAGCTGTTTTTT. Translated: CASSYGPGELFF.

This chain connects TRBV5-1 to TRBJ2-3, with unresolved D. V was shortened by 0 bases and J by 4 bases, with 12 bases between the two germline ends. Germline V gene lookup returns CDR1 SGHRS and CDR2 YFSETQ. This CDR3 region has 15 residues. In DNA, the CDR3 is TGCGCCAGCAGCTTGGTCGTAAGCTCCCCAGATACGCAGTATTTT. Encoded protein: CASSLVVSSPDTQYF.

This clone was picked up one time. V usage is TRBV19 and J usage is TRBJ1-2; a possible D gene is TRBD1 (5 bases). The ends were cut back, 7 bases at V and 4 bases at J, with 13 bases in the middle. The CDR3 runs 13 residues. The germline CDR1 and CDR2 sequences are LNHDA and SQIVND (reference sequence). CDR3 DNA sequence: TGTGCCAGTACTCTCGGGGCAGGCTATGGCTACACCTTC. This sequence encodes CASTLGAGYGYTF.

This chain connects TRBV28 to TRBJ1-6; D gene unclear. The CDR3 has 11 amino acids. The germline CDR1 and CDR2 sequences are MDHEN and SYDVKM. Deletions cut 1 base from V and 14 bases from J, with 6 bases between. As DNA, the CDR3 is TGTGCCAGCAGTTTATTGAGTGCCCTCCACTTT. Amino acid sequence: CASSLLSALHF.

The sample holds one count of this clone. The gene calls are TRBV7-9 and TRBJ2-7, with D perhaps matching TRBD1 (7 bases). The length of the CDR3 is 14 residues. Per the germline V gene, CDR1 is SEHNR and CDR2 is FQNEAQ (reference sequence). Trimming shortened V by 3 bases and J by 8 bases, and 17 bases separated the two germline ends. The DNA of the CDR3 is TGTGCCAGCAGCTTGACCGGCAGGGGGGACCAGCAGTACTTC. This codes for CASSLTGRGDQQYF.

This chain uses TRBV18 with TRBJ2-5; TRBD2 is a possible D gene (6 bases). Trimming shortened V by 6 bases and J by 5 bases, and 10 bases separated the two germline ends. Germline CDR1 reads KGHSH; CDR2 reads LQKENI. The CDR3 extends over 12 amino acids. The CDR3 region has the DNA TGTGCCAGCTCCCGGGACTCCGAGACCCAGTACTTC. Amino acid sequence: CASSRDSETQYF. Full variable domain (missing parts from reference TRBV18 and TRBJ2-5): NAGVMQNPRHLVRRRGQEARLRCSPMKGHSHVYWYRQLPEEGLKFMVYLQKENIIDESGMPKERFSAEFPKEGPSILRIQQVVRGDSAAYFCASSRDSETQYFGPGTRLLVL.

CDR3 coding DNA: TGTGCCAGTAGTATTAGGCAGTCTAGCGGACTGAACAATGAGCAGTTCTTC. This codes for CASSIRQSSGLNNEQFF. The gene calls are TRBV19 and TRBJ2-1, with 7 nucleotides matching TRBD2. V was clipped by 3 bases and J by 5 bases; unmatched bases: 13. The CDR3 runs 17 residues. The germline V gene has CDR1 LNHDA and CDR2 SQIVND (reference sequence).

As DNA, the CDR3 is TGCGCCAGCAGCCAAGATCTACTCGCGGGAGGCTCCTACGAGCAGTACTTC. This codes for CASSQDLLAGGSYEQYF. This sequence joins TRBV4-3 and TRBJ2-7, with TRBD2 matching over 8 bases. Germline V gene lookup returns CDR1 LGHNA and CDR2 YSLEER. With V trimmed by 0 bases and J by 0 bases, 7 bases remained unmatched. The CDR3 extends over 17 amino acids.

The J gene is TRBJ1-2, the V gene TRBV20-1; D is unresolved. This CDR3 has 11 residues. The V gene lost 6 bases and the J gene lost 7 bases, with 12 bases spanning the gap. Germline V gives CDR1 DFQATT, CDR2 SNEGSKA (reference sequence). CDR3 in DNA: TGCAGTGCCCGCCAAGCTAGTGGCTACACCTTC. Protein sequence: CSARQASGYTF.

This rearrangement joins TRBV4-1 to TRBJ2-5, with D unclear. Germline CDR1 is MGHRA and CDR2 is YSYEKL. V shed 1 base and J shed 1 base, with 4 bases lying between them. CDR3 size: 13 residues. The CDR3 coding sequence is TGCGCCAGCAGCCAAGGGTTCCAAGAGACCCAGTACTTC. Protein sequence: CASSQGFQETQYF.

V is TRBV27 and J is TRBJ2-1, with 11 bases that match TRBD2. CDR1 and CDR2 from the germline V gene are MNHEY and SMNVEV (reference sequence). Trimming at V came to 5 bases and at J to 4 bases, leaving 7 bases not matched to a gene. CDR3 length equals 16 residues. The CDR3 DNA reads TGTGCCAGCAGTCTGGGACTAGCGGAAAATTACAATGAGCAGTTCTTC. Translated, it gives CASSLGLAENYNEQFF.

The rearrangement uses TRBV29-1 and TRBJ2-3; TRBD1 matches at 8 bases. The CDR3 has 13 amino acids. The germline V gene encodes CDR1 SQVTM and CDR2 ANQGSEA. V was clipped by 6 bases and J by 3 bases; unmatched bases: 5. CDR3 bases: TGCAGCGTAACTAGGACAGGGACAGATACGCAGTATTTT. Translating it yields CSVTRTGTDTQYF.

This CDR3 reads CASSQGGQGALREQFF. CDR3 DNA sequence: TGTGCCAGCAGCCAGGGCGGGCAGGGGGCGCTTCGTGAGCAGTTCTTC. V gene TRBV5-4 combines with J gene TRBJ2-1; 8 bases agree with TRBD1. The trim removed 4 bases at V and 9 bases at J, leaving 15 bases unmatched. Germline lookup yields CDR1 SGHNT and CDR2 YYREEE (reference sequence). The CDR3 loop spans 16 amino acids.

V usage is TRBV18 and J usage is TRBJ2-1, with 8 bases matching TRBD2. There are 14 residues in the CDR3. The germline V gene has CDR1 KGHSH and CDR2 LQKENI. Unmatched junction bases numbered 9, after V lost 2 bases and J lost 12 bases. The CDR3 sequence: CASSPTGLDLGQFF. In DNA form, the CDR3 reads TGTGCCAGCTCACCAACGGGACTAGATTTAGGGCAGTTCTTC.

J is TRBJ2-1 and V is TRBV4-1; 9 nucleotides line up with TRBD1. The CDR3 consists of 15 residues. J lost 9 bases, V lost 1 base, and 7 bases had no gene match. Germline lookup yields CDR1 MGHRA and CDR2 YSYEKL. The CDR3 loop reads CASSQGQGGSGEQFF. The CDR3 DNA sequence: TGCGCCAGCAGCCAAGGACAGGGGGGATCGGGTGAGCAGTTCTTC.